One and the same sample provided the 16 T cell receptor beta chains below, sequenced in a study of T-cell reconstitution after alpha-beta-depleted transplantation in children. A library of TCRbeta sequences, prepared with unique molecular identifiers, was generated. TCRdb called the PCR reads again in MiXCR, with one record for every CDR3 protein. The table includes 540,000 or so distinct CDR3 sequences, 23% detected once. The sequenced sample was PBMCs, mostly from graft donor cells, obtained 360 days after TCRalphabeta/CD19-depleted stem cell transplant. The receptors come from a boy younger than two who had a stem cell transplant for acute myeloid leukemia, so the T cells may come from the graft donor.

This clonotype came up a few times. The J gene is TRBJ1-2, the V gene TRBV4-1; 7 bases are a match to TRBD1. This CDR3 is 20 amino acids long. Looked up from germline, CDR1 is MGHRA and CDR2 is YSYEKL. Trimming removed 6 bases from V and 4 bases from J; junction bases left unmatched: 26. The CDR3 bases are TGCGCCAGCAGTCGAAGAGCAAAAGTACCGGGACAGCCTCCCTTCTATGGCTACACCTTC. It codes for CASSRRAKVPGQPPFYGYTF.

This clonotype was seen ten or more times. The chain joins TRBV20-1 to TRBJ2-7, with 7 bases matching TRBD2. From germline, CDR1 is DFQATT and CDR2 SNEGSKA (reference sequence). The CDR3 totals 12 residues. V shed 5 bases, J shed 3 bases, and the junction held 4 bases outside the gene matches. CDR3 nucleotide sequence: TGCAGTGCTGTGGGGGGGGACTACGAGCAGTACGTC. Translating gives CSAVGGDYEQYV.

This clonotype was recorded at least ten times. The V gene is TRBV28, the J gene TRBJ2-7; 11 bases are shared with TRBD2. The CDR3 consists of 13 residues. In germline, CDR1 is MDHEN, CDR2 SYDVKM. J was trimmed by 6 bases and V by 5 bases; bases with no gene match: 3. In nucleotides, the CDR3 is TGTGCCAGCAGTATAGGACTAGCGGGCGAGCAGTACGTC. It yields the protein CASSIGLAGEQYV.

The sample holds a few counts of this clonotype. V gene TRBV20-1 combines with J gene TRBJ2-2; tentative D call: TRBD1 (6 bases). The germline gives CDR1 DFQATT, CDR2 SNEGSKA (reference sequence). The CDR3 consists of 15 residues. Trimming pared 6 bases from V and 3 bases from J, leaving 17 bases between. The CDR3 is CSARRGGRYTGELFF. In nucleotides, the CDR3 is TGCAGTGCAAGACGAGGGGGAAGGTACACCGGGGAGCTGTTTTTT.

This clonotype was detected only a few times. This chain connects TRBV20-1 to TRBJ2-7, with D hard to call. CDR3 size: 14 residues. CDR1 is DFQATT, CDR2 SNEGSKA, per germline (reference sequence). The ends were cut back, 7 bases at V and 0 bases at J, with 16 bases in the middle. CDR3 sequence (DNA): TGCAGTGTTAAAAGGCAGCGACTCTCCTACGAGCAGTACTTC. This translates into CSVKRQRLSYEQYF.

This clonotype has more than one count but fewer than ten. The V and J genes are TRBV29-1 and TRBJ2-5; tentatively, D is TRBD1 (6 bases). CDR3 size: 13 residues. Germline values: CDR1 SQVTM, CDR2 ANQGSEA. The V gene lost 7 bases and the J gene lost 5 bases, with 17 bases spanning the gap. CDR3 region: CSGEEGGGETQYF. CDR3 DNA sequence: TGCAGCGGCGAAGAAGGGGGTGGGGAGACCCAGTACTTC.

The table lists this clonotype with many counts. CDR3 nucleotides: TGCGCCAGCAGCGCCCGATCAGGGCAGGGCAATCAGCCCCAGCATTTT. Encoded protein: CASSARSGQGNQPQHF. The chain couples TRBV4-3 to TRBJ1-5; D possibly corresponds to TRBD1 (5 bases). The CDR3 sequence is 16 residues long. V lost 5 bases and J 2 bases, leaving 16 bases between the germline ends. The germline gives CDR1 LGHNA, CDR2 YSLEER.

The table lists this clonotype with many counts. V and J are TRBV20-1 and TRBJ1-2; possible D gene TRBD1, 5 bases. V was pared by 3 bases and J by 5 bases, with 13 bases between. The length of the CDR3 is 13 residues. Looked up from germline, CDR1 is DFQATT and CDR2 is SNEGSKA (reference sequence). CDR3 amino acids: CSARGTLNYGYTF. DNA for the CDR3: TGCAGTGCTAGGGGGACGTTAAATTATGGCTACACCTTC.

Worth noting for this clonotype: The junction does not match germline at one end; this may be a read error. The chain recombines TRBV6-4 with TRBJ1-4, with D possibly being TRBD1 (6 bases). The V gene's germline CDR1 is MRHNA and CDR2 SNTAGT. This CDR3 is 14 amino acids long. The CDR3 DNA sequence: TGTGCCAGCCGTGACTTGGACAGTAATGAAAAACTGTTTTTT. Translating it yields CASRDLDSNEKLFF.

This clonotype was seen at least ten times. The chain combines TRBV6-1 with TRBJ2-7; 9 nucleotides line up with TRBD1. Germline loops: CDR1 MNHNS, CDR2 SASEGT. The CDR3 consists of 14 residues. J gave up 2 bases and V 5 bases, and 4 bases lay outside the gene matches. DNA of the CDR3: TGTGCCAGCAGTAAGGGGACAGGGCCCTACGAGCAGTACTTC. It yields the protein CASSKGTGPYEQYF.

This clonotype was found many times. V usage is TRBV20-1 and J usage is TRBJ2-3, with D hard to call. V gave up 3 bases and J gave up 3 bases, with 13 bases separating them. This CDR3 is 14 amino acids long. From germline, CDR1 is DFQATT and CDR2 SNEGSKA (reference sequence). The CDR3 coding sequence is TGCAGTGCTAGTTCCCAATATAGGACAGATACGCAGTATTTT. This gives the protein CSASSQYRTDTQYF.

J is TRBJ1-5 and V is TRBV20-1, with no clear D. Trimming took off 6 bases at V and 1 base at J, with 7 bases between the two ends. From germline, CDR1 is DFQATT and CDR2 SNEGSKA (reference sequence). The CDR3 has 12 residues. CDR3 sequence (DNA): TGCAGTGCGGTCCAGAGCAATCAGCCCCAGCATTTT. Translating gives CSAVQSNQPQHF.

The chain recombines TRBV6-2 or TRBV6-3 with TRBJ2-3; possibly TRBD1 or TRBD2 for D (6 bases each). The CDR3 is made up of 17 amino acids. V was shortened by 6 bases and J by 1 base, with 20 bases between the two germline ends. CDR1 and CDR2 from the germline V gene are MNHEY and SVGEGT. The CDR3 spells CASSPFLGGPRTDTQYF. CDR3 bases: TGTGCCAGCAGCCCATTTCTTGGGGGGCCGCGCACAGATACGCAGTATTTT.

The V call is TRBV19, the J call TRBJ1-5; TRBD1 agrees at 9 bases. V dropped 5 bases and J dropped 7; count of bases not matched to a gene: 9. This CDR3 comprises 15 residues. Germline assignment: CDR1 LNHDA and CDR2 SQIVND (reference sequence). CDR3 sequence reads: CASSFTDRGGQPQHF. Written as DNA, the CDR3 is TGTGCCAGTAGTTTTACGGACAGGGGAGGACAGCCCCAGCATTTT. Full variable domain (missing parts from reference TRBV19 and TRBJ1-5): DGGITQSPKYLFRKEGQNVTLSCEQNLNHDAMYWYRQDPGQGLRLIYYSQIVNDFQKGDIAEGYSVSREKKESFPLTVTSAQKNPTAFYLCASSFTDRGGQPQHFGDGTRLSIL.

The V gene is TRBV11-2, the J gene TRBJ1-5, with 7 bases lining up with TRBD1. The junction had 5 bases not matched to a gene; V was cut back by 0 bases and J by 3 bases. Germline values: CDR1 SGHAT, CDR2 FQNNGV. The CDR3 is made up of 16 amino acids. The CDR3 DNA follows: TGTGCCAGCAGCTTAGAGGTCAGGGGGGCCAATCAGCCCCAGCATTTT. Translation: CASSLEVRGANQPQHF.

This clonotype was observed a few times. The chain couples TRBV6-5 to TRBJ2-5, with 14 bases aligning to TRBD2. Unmatched junction bases numbered 5, after V lost 4 bases and J lost 7 bases. Germline V lookup: CDR1 MNHEY, CDR2 SVGAGI. There are 15 residues in the CDR3. The CDR3 DNA is TGTGCCAGCAGTTCCGGACTAGCGGGGGGCGGGACCCAGTACTTC. Translation: CASSSGLAGGGTQYF.